This T cell receptor (beta chain) was obtained from a study of shared clonotypes between healthy human individuals. As for the study in general: A couple of women and a few men aged 18 to 49 made up the donors.

It was 300 ng DNA, 25,000 to 35,000 T cell genomes, that went into each replicate PCR of unsorted PBMC. Per the study methods: ImmunoSEQ supplied junction-only sequences lacking quality scores, so filtering was different. Profiled with immunoSEQ multiplex PCR; TCRdb holds only in-frame clones, not every one. V and J calls and clone size are those listed in that table; D and trimming were worked out from the DNA. Of about 480,000 clones listed, about 75% are singletons. V was clipped by 0 bases and J by 5 bases; unmatched bases: 6. This CDR3 is built from 15 residues. The germline V gene has CDR1 GTSNPN and CDR2 SVGIG (reference sequence). Without sorting, samples used some 90 million PBMCs for genomic DNA.

The rearrangement uses TRBV30 and TRBJ2-1; 8 positions agree with TRBD2. The material sequenced was PBMCs. This clonotype was obtained from a woman in her thirties or forties in good health. Some clones in this sample may be carry-over from other donors' samples. In DNA, the CDR3 is TGTGCCTGGAGTGTACGTTCGGGAGGGCACAATGAGCAGTTCTTC. This codes for CAWSVRSGGHNEQFF. Full variable domain (rest looked up from reference TRBV30 and TRBJ2-1): SQTIHQWPATLVQPVGSPLSLECTVEGTSNPNLYWYRQAAGRGLQLLFYSVGIGQISSEVPQNLSASRPQDRQFILSSKKLLLSDSGFYLCAWSVRSGGHNEQFFGPGTRLTVL.